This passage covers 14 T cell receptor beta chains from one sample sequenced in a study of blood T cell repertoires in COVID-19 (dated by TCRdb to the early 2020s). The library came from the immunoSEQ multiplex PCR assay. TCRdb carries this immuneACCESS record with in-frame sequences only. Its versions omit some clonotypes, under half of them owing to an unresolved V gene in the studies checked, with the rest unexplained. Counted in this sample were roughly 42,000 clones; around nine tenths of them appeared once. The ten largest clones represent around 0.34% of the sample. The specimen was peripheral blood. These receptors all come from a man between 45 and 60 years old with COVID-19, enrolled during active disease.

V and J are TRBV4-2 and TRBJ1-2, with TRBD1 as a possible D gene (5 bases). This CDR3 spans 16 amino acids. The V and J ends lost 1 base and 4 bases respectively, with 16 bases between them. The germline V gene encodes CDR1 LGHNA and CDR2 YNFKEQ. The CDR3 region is CASSQVLVRESYGYTF. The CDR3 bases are TGTGCCAGCAGCCAAGTCCTGGTCAGGGAAAGCTATGGCTACACCTTC.

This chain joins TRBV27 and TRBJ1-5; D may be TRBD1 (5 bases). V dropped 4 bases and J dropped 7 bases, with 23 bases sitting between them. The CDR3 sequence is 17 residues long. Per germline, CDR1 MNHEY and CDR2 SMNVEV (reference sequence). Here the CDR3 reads CASSSQPEGWTAQPQHF. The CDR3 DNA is TGTGCCAGCAGTTCCCAACCGGAGGGGTGGACGGCACAGCCCCAGCATTTT.

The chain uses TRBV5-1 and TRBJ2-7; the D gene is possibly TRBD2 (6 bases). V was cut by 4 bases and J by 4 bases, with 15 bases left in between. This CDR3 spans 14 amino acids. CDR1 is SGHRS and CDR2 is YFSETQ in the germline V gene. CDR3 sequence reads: CASSAPLGTYEQYF. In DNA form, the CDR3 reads TGCGCCAGCAGCGCTCCCCTGGGGACTTACGAGCAGTACTTC.

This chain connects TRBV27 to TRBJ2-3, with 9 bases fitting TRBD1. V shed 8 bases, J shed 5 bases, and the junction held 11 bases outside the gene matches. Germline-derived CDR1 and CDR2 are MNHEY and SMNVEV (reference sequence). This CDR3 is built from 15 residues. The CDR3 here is CASRPIQGAGDTQYF. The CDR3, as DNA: TGTGCCAGCCGACCCATACAGGGGGCAGGAGATACGCAGTATTTT.

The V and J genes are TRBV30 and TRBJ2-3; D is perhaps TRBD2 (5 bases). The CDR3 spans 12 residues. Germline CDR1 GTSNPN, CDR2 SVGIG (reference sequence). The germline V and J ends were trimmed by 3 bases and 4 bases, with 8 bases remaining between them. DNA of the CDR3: TGTGCCTGGAGGCTGGAGGCAGATACGCAGTATTTT. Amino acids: CAWRLEADTQYF.

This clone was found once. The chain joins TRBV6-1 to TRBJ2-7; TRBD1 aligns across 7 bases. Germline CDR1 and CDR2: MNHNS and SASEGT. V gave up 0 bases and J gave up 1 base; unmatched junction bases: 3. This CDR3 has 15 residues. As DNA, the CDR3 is TGTGCCAGCAGTGAAGCAGGGGGCGCTTCCTACGAGCAGTACTTC. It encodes CASSEAGGASYEQYF.

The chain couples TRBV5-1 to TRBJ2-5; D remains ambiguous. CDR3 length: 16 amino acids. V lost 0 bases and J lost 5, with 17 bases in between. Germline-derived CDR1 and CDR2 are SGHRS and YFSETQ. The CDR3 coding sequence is TGCGCCAGCAGCTTGGGTGGTAGCCGAACCCAGGAGACCCAGTACTTC. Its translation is CASSLGGSRTQETQYF.

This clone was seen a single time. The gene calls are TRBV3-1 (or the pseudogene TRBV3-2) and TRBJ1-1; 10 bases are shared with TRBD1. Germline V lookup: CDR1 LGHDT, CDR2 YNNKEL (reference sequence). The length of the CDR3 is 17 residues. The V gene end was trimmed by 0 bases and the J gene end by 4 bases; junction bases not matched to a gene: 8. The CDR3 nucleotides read TGTGCCAGCAGCCAAGATCCGAGGACAGGGGGGGGCACTGAAGCTTTCTTT. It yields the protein CASSQDPRTGGGTEAFF.

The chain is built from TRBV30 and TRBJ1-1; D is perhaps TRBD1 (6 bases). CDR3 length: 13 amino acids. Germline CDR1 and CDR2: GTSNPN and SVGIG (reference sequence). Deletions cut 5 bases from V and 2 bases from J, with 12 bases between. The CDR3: CAWAGEHNTEAFF. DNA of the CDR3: TGTGCCTGGGCAGGGGAGCACAACACTGAAGCTTTCTTT.

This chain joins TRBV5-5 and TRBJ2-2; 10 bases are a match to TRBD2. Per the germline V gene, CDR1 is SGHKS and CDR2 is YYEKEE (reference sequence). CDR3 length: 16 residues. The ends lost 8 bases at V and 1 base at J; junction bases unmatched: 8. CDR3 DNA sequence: TGTGCCAGTCAAGTAGCGGGAGGTAGGAACACCGGGGAGCTGTTTTTT. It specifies CASQVAGGRNTGELFF. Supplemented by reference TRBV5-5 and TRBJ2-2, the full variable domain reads DAGVTQSPTHLIKTRGQQVTLRCSPISGHKSVSWYQQVLGQGPQFIFQYYEKEERGRGNFPDRFSARQFPNYSSELNVNALLLGDSALYLCASQVAGGRNTGELFFGEGSRLTVL.

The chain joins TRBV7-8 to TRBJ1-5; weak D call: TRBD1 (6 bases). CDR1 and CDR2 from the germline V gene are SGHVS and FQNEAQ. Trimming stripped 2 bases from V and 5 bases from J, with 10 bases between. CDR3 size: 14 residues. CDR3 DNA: TGTGCCAGCAGCTTACTCTCAGGGGATCAGCCCCAGCATTTT. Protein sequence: CASSLLSGDQPQHF.

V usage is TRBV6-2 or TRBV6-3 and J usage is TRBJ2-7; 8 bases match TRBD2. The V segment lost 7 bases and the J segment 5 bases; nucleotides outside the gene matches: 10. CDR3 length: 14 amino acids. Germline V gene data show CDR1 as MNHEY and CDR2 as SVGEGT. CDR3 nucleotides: TGTGCCAGCACCCCTAGCGGGCCCCCGGACGAGCAGTACTTC. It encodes CASTPSGPPDEQYF.

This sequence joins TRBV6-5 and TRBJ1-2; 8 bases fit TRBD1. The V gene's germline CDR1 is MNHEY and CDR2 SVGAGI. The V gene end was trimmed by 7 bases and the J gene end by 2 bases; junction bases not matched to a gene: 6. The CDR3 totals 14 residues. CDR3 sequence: CASMLGQANYGYTF. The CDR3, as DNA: TGTGCCAGCATGCTGGGACAGGCGAACTATGGCTACACCTTC.

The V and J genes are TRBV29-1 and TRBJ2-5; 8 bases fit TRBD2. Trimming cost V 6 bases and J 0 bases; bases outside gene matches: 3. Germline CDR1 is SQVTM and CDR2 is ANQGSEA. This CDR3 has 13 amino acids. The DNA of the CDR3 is TGCAGCGTAGCTAGCGGGCACCAAGAGACCCAGTACTTC. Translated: CSVASGHQETQYF.